This record looks at one TCR beta chain sequence and its context. The antigen is undetermined. The sample belongs to a study of cytomegalovirus exposure and HLA in healthy donors. PCR employed 60 Vbeta and 13 Jbeta primers. Measured with immunoSEQ multiplex PCR; TCRdb has only the in-frame clones, and not every one. The repertoire shows more than 45,000 clones; the top ten hold 12%. Study-level points and caveats: Highly shared variants forming one cluster were likely a sequencing artifact. A later analysis found TCR association rates differed by HLA locus, highest for DRB1 and lowest for HLA-C. Cytomegalovirus association was listed for 150 to 200 TCR beta chains. Later analysis identified a missense DCLRE1C variant that was linked to TCR beta V- and J-gene trimming.

The CDR3 contains 17 residues. Germline loops: CDR1 SGHNT, CDR2 YENEEA. V was clipped by 5 bases and J by 5 bases, with 22 bases between them. Sequencing was done on a sample of PBMCs. The TCR was taken from a woman younger than 45 in good health and CMV-seropositive. The chain combines TRBV11-3 with TRBJ2-1; weak D call: TRBD2 (11 bases). The CDR3 region has the DNA TGTGCCAGCAGCACCCGGGACAGGGGACTAGCGGACAATGAGCAGTTCTTC. The encoded protein is CASSTRDRGLADNEQFF.